Each of the 27 T cell receptor beta chains below was sequenced from the same sample in a study of Graves' ophthalmopathy and Graves' hyperthyroidism. Investigators amplified TCR beta CDR3 regions from RNA transcripts. Second-round multiplex PCR came after first-round RT-PCR with HTBI primers. TCRdb used MiXCR to reprocess the multiplex PCR reads, holding one entry per CDR3 protein. The profile shows around 670,000 distinct CDR3 sequences, roughly 40% of them singletons. Sequencing used peripheral blood. The source of these receptors is an adult man with Graves' ophthalmopathy.

In this sample, this clonotype turned up many times. V gene TRBV29-1 combines with J gene TRBJ2-7; no definite D call. This CDR3 region has 11 residues. V lost 0 bases to trimming and J lost 2 bases, with 2 bases between them. From germline, CDR1 is SQVTM and CDR2 ANQGSEA. The CDR3 loop is CSVEDPYEQYF. CDR3 coding DNA: TGCAGCGTTGAAGATCCCTACGAGCAGTACTTC.

The V call is TRBV10-3, the J call TRBJ2-2; 11 nucleotides match TRBD2. Trimming removed 9 bases from V and 4 bases from J; junction bases left unmatched: 7. The germline V gene encodes CDR1 ENHRY and CDR2 SYGVKD. CDR3 length: 15 residues. CDR3: CAIAAGTSGTGELFF. DNA of the CDR3: TGTGCCATTGCTGCAGGGACTAGCGGCACCGGGGAGCTGTTTTTT.

This clonotype has only a few counts. The V gene is TRBV9, the J gene TRBJ1-2; tentative D call: TRBD1 (5 bases). From germline, CDR1 is SGDLS and CDR2 YYNGEE. V lost 5 bases and J 7 bases, leaving 12 bases between the germline ends. This CDR3 comprises 12 residues. The CDR3 loop reads CASSLMGGGYTF. The CDR3 nucleotides read TGTGCCAGCAGTTTAATGGGGGGTGGCTACACCTTC.

The V call is TRBV7-2, the J call TRBJ1-2; D is perhaps TRBD1 (5 bases). V was trimmed by 6 bases and J by 8 bases, leaving 13 bases between them. The length of the CDR3 is 12 residues. CDR1 and CDR2 from the germline V gene are SGHTA and FQGNSA. CDR3 sequence (DNA): TGTGCCAGCAGTCGCGGGGGTCGGGGCTACACCTTC. Its protein product is CASSRGGRGYTF.

V and J are TRBV10-2 and TRBJ1-1; TRBD1 matches at 11 bases. The CDR3 contains 15 residues. J lost 1 base, V lost 2 bases, and 0 bases had no gene match. Germline V gene data show CDR1 as WSHSY and CDR2 as SAAADI. The CDR3 region is CASSEGTGGNTEAFF. CDR3 in DNA: TGCGCCAGCAGTGAGGGGACAGGGGGGAACACTGAAGCTTTCTTT.

V and J are TRBV2 and TRBJ2-7; TRBD2 might be the D (5 bases). This CDR3 is 15 amino acids long. Trimming took off 1 base at V and 6 bases at J, with 16 bases between the two ends. Germline-derived CDR1 and CDR2 are SNHLY and FYNNEI. CDR3 DNA: TGTGCCAGCAGTGAAGGGCTTCGAGGGTCGGGCGAGCAGTACTTC. As protein: CASSEGLRGSGEQYF.

V usage is TRBV20-1 and J usage is TRBJ1-6, with D possibly matching TRBD1 (5 bases). There are 14 residues in the CDR3. The V end was cut by 0 bases, the J end by 6 bases, with 9 bases between. Per the germline V gene, CDR1 is DFQATT and CDR2 is SNEGSKA (reference sequence). The chain's CDR3 is CSARDSGTNSPLHF. CDR3 nucleotides: TGCAGTGCTAGAGATTCAGGGACTAATTCACCCCTCCACTTT.

As for this clonotype: Just one base apart from a much larger clone, this may be a read error. The chain is built from TRBV9 and TRBJ2-6; D not certain. Trimming took off 4 bases at V and 0 bases at J, with 8 bases between the two ends. CDR1 and CDR2 from the germline V gene are SGDLS and YYNGEE. There are 15 residues in the CDR3. In DNA form, the CDR3 reads TGTGCCAGCAGCTCAGTGCTCTCTGGGGCCAACGTCCTGACTTTC. This codes for CASSSVLSGANVLTF.

This chain links TRBV25-1 with TRBJ2-3, with TRBD2 matching 7 bases. The CDR3 length is 16 residues. The V gene's germline CDR1 is MGHDK and CDR2 SYGVNS. The V and J ends lost 6 bases and 0 bases, in that order; junction bases with no gene match: 9. The CDR3 DNA reads as TGTGCCAGCAGCCAAGAAAACGGGGGGAGCACAGATACGCAGTATTTT. It yields the protein CASSQENGGSTDTQYF.

This chain uses TRBV20-1 with TRBJ2-2; D is undetermined. The CDR3 loop spans 13 amino acids. V dropped 3 bases and J dropped 2 bases, with 7 bases sitting between them. CDR1 is DFQATT and CDR2 is SNEGSKA in the germline V gene (reference sequence). The CDR3 loop is CSARPKNTGELFF. The CDR3 DNA sequence: TGCAGTGCTAGGCCCAAAAACACCGGGGAGCTGTTTTTT.

This clonotype was picked up a small number of times. The chain links TRBV20-1 to TRBJ2-7; possible D gene TRBD1, 5 bases. Trimming shortened V by 1 base and J by 5 bases, and 15 bases separated the two germline ends. The CDR3 is made up of 14 amino acids. From germline, CDR1 is DFQATT and CDR2 SNEGSKA (reference sequence). Here the CDR3 DNA reads TGCAGTGCTAGAGGTAGGGCAGGGTGGGACGAGCAGTACTTC. Its translation is CSARGRAGWDEQYF.

This clonotype was counted ten times or more. The gene calls are TRBV29-1 and TRBJ2-5; D is perhaps TRBD1 (5 bases). V was shortened by 6 bases and J by 2 bases, with 10 bases between the two germline ends. The CDR3 loop spans 12 amino acids. From germline, CDR1 is SQVTM and CDR2 ANQGSEA. The CDR3 is CSVADRQETQYF. The CDR3 region has the DNA TGCAGCGTCGCTGACAGACAAGAGACCCAGTACTTC.

This clonotype was seen many times. This chain joins TRBV20-1 and TRBJ1-1; D perhaps matches TRBD1 (5 bases). CDR1 is DFQATT, CDR2 SNEGSKA, per germline (reference sequence). The CDR3 is made up of 12 amino acids. The CDR3 DNA follows: TGCAGCGCACGGGGGGGGAACACTGAAGCTTTCTTT. It yields the protein CSARGGNTEAFF.

V and J are TRBV29-1 and TRBJ2-7; the D is unclear. Germline V gives CDR1 SQVTM, CDR2 ANQGSEA. The V end lost 3 bases, the J end lost 2 bases, and 11 bases lay between the germline ends. The CDR3 has 13 amino acids. The CDR3 here is CSVERGETYEQYF. The CDR3 bases are TGCAGCGTTGAGCGAGGAGAAACCTACGAGCAGTACTTC.

This clonotype was seen ten or more times. V and J are TRBV15 and TRBJ1-2; D is uncertain. The V gene's germline CDR1 is LNHNV and CDR2 YYDKDF (reference sequence). This CDR3 region has 16 residues. V lost 1 base and J lost 0, with 12 bases in between. The CDR3 reads CATSRGTAYPNYGYTF. CDR3 bases: TGTGCCACCAGCAGAGGGACGGCATATCCTAACTATGGCTACACCTTC.

Notes on this clonotype: It differs at one base from a far larger clone, so likely a read error. The rearrangement links TRBV5-6 to TRBJ2-5; perhaps TRBD2 as D (6 bases). The CDR3 consists of 11 residues. The germline V gene encodes CDR1 SGHDT and CDR2 YYEEEE. V lost 4 bases to trimming and J lost 9 bases, with 10 bases between them. The CDR3 sequence: CASSHGEAQYF. The CDR3, as DNA: TGTGCCAGCAGCCATGGGGAGGCCCAGTACTTC.

The chain carries TRBV29-1 and TRBJ2-7; TRBD1 might be the D (6 bases). Per the germline V gene, CDR1 is SQVTM and CDR2 is ANQGSEA. The CDR3 consists of 11 residues. The V and J ends lost 3 bases and 9 bases respectively, with 12 bases between them. The CDR3 DNA sequence: TGCAGCGTTGACAGGGGTGAAAGGCAGTACTTC. Its translation: CSVDRGERQYF.

Note on this clonotype: A read error is possible here, since a much larger clone lies one base away. CDR3 nucleotides: TGTGCCAGTAGTCTCCGACACCCCTCTAACTATGGCTACACCTTC. Protein product: CASSLRHPSNYGYTF. This chain links TRBV19 with TRBJ1-2; D uncertain. V lost 5 bases and J 0 bases, leaving 13 bases between the germline ends. This CDR3 contains 15 residues. Germline-derived CDR1 and CDR2 are LNHDA and SQIVND (reference sequence).

The chain is built from TRBV7-2 and TRBJ2-6, with 10 nucleotides matching TRBD1. The CDR3 covers 17 residues. Germline CDR1 SGHTA, CDR2 FQGNSA. V shed 8 bases and J 1 base; nucleotides not matched to a gene: 8. The CDR3 coding sequence is TGTGCCAGCTTCGACCGGGACAGGGGTTCTGGGGCCAACGTCCTGACTTTC. Protein product: CASFDRDRGSGANVLTF.

This clonotype occurred a few times. This CDR3 is CASSQVRASGGQETQYF. CDR3 nucleotides: TGCGCCAGCAGCCAGGTCCGGGCTAGCGGGGGCCAAGAGACCCAGTACTTC. This sequence joins TRBV4-3 and TRBJ2-5, with TRBD2 matching over 10 bases. With V trimmed by 3 bases and J by 1 base, 8 bases remained unmatched. This CDR3 spans 17 amino acids. Germline V gene data show CDR1 as LGHNA and CDR2 as YSLEER.

This chain joins TRBV7-2 and TRBJ1-2; weak D call: TRBD1 (5 bases). CDR1 and CDR2 from the germline V gene are SGHTA and FQGNSA. Trimming shortened V by 6 bases and J by 4 bases, and 18 bases separated the two germline ends. The CDR3 covers 15 residues. The CDR3 protein is CASSFRGLGGYGYTF. In nucleotides, the CDR3 is TGTGCCAGCAGTTTTCGGGGGTTAGGAGGCTATGGCTACACCTTC.

The chain has TRBV5-1 and TRBJ2-7, with TRBD1 as a possible D gene (5 bases). The CDR3 spans 13 residues. Trimming took 0 bases from V and 6 from J, leaving 10 bases between them. The germline V gene encodes CDR1 SGHRS and CDR2 YFSETQ. Here the CDR3 reads CASSLAGFGEQYF. The CDR3, as DNA: TGCGCCAGCAGCTTGGCAGGGTTCGGCGAGCAGTACTTC.

This clonotype was seen at least ten times. This sequence joins TRBV10-2 and TRBJ1-5; D uncertain. The ends were cut back, 6 bases at V and 2 bases at J, with 14 bases in the middle. The germline gives CDR1 WSHSY, CDR2 SAAADI. This CDR3 is built from 15 residues. CDR3 DNA sequence: TGCGCCAGCAGGGCCCTTACTGGGGGCAATCAGCCCCAGCATTTT. It codes for CASRALTGGNQPQHF.

The chain links TRBV7-9 to TRBJ2-2; a possible D gene is TRBD1 (5 bases). This CDR3 is built from 15 residues. Germline V gene lookup returns CDR1 SEHNR and CDR2 FQNEAQ (reference sequence). V was clipped by 5 bases and J by 5 bases, with 15 bases between them. The CDR3 reads CASSPMGRGTGELFF. The CDR3 nucleotides read TGTGCCAGCAGCCCCATGGGGCGCGGTACCGGGGAGCTGTTTTTT.

V is TRBV4-2 and J is TRBJ1-6; D is possibly TRBD1 (5 bases). Trimming left V 1 base short and J 9 bases short, with 7 bases between. The CDR3 runs 13 residues. The germline CDR1 and CDR2 sequences are LGHNA and YNFKEQ. This CDR3 is CASSQGGSSPLHF. For the CDR3, the DNA is TGTGCCAGCAGCCAAGGGGGGAGTTCACCCCTCCACTTT.

This clonotype was detected ten times or more. V is TRBV24-1 and J is TRBJ2-2; D call uncertain. Germline V gene data show CDR1 as KGHDR and CDR2 as SFDVKD. Trimming removed 6 bases from V and 0 bases from J, with 7 bases in between. The CDR3 is 14 amino acids. Here the CDR3 reads CATSKAANTGELFF. CDR3 bases: TGTGCCACCAGTAAGGCAGCGAACACCGGGGAGCTGTTTTTT.

This clonotype was seen repeatedly, ten times or more. The junction differs from germline at one of its ends, possibly a read error. The chain combines TRBV24-1 with TRBJ1-5; D gene uncertain. This CDR3 spans 16 amino acids. Germline V CDR1 and CDR2: KGHDR, SFDVKD. CDR3: CASSELPPGIGQPQHF. In DNA form, the CDR3 reads TGTGCCAGCAGTGAACTCCCCCCGGGTATCGGTCAGCCCCAGCATTTT.